This T cell receptor beta chain is from a study of blood T cell repertoires in COVID-19 (TCRdb year 2020). About the investigation overall: The collaborator samples originated in the United States, Italy and Spain and spanned the acute and convalescent phases of COVID-19. The samples were drawn from two sources: the first 160 participants of the ongoing ImmuneRACE study, and 1,200 or so subjects contributed by 6 global collaborators. The material from the prospective study consisted of cDNA or gDNA derived from T cells, B-cell-depleted T cells, or PBMCs. Where available, HLA class I and class II types were taken from metadata supplied by the sample provider and were not determined by assay-based typing. The repertoires were made available in a free public database intended to serve as a resource for research on the immune response to SARS-CoV-2. The dataset comprised deeply sampled blood TCRbeta repertoires from subjects exposed to, actively infected with, or recovered from COVID-19. Nearly every sample came with metadata listing a de-identified subject ID, COVID-19 status, age in years and sex.

TCRbeta CDR3 regions were amplified from genomic DNA using the immunoSEQ Assay, a bias-controlled multiplex PCR. From the authors' description of their analysis: Within the assay, amplification of reference gene primers was used to estimate how many nucleated cells each sample contained. To quantify the absolute abundance of each unique TCRbeta CDR3 rearrangement, sequence reads were collapsed and filtered. For each sample, productive Simpson clonality was calculated as the square root of Simpson's diversity index over productive rearrangements. TCRdb's version of the immuneACCESS table is confined to in-frame rearrangements and falls short of the full clone set. An unresolved V gene accounts for under half of the shortfall where checked; the remainder is of unknown origin. V and J calls plus clone size are reproduced from that table; the DNA served to infer D and trimming. The sample has tens of thousands of clones on record, 70% to 85% of them singletons. Of the sample, about 30% is held by the ten largest clones.

To note about this clone: Its antigen remains undetermined. Per-base qualities were not stored, and no clone one base away is much larger.

Including the terminal cysteine and phenylalanine, the CDR3 comprises 15 residues. Of all the DNA, just the CDR3 is kept, 45 bases in frame from base 1. The germline V gene sets CDR1 to MRHNA and CDR2 to SNTAGT. Trimming accounts for 5 bases at V and 14 bases at J, while the number of junction bases matched to no gene is 10. The investigation overall reported the following: The quantity of clinical and demographic metadata differed by source and by participant and was supplied without curation.

Whole blood was collected in K2EDTA tubes by collaborating institutions according to the institutions' own protocols. For TCRbeta analysis, collaborators shipped samples as frozen whole blood, isolated PBMCs, or DNA extracted from either of those sample types. This receptor was identified in a man aged 55 to 69 with active or convalescent COVID-19. Specimen: peripheral blood. The chain was built from TRBV6-4 and TRBJ2-3, with TRBD2 identical over 16 junction bases. The bases read TGTGCCAGCAGTCCATCGCCGGGACTAGCGGGGGGGCCGTATTTT. The resulting protein is CASSPSPGLAGGPYF.